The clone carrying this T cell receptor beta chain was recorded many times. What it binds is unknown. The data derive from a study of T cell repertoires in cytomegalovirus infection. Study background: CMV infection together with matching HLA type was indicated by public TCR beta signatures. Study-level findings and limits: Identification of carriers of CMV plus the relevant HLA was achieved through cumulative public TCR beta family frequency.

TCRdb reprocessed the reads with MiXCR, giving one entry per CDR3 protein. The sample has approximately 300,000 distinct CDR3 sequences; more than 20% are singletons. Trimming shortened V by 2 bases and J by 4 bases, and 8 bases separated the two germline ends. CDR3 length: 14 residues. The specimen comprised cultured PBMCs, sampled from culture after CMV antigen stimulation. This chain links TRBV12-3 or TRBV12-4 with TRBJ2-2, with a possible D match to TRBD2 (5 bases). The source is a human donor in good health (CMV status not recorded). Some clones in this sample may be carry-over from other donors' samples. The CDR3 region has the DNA TGTGCCAGCAGTTTACGGGATCGCACCGGGGAGCTGTTTTTT. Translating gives CASSLRDRTGELFF.